These 18 T cell receptor beta chains originate from one sample sequenced in a study of PD-L1 blockade in urothelial cancer. Described time point: pretreatment peripheral blood. The method was immunoSEQ multiplex PCR; TCRdb's version includes in-frame clones alone and lacks a portion of them. Seen here are about 72,000 clones, approximately 83% observed once, and the top ten hold 14% to 15%. Sample: PBMCs, taken around atezolizumab (anti-PD-L1) treatment. These receptor sequences come from a man aged 60-69 years with urothelial cancer.

This chain links TRBV28 with TRBJ2-6, with D possibly being TRBD1 (6 bases). This CDR3 is built from 15 residues. V was pared by 3 bases and J by 3 bases, with 9 bases between. Germline-derived CDR1 and CDR2 are MDHEN and SYDVKM. The CDR3 sequence: CASSFRGFGANVLTF. CDR3 nucleotides: TGTGCCAGCAGTTTTAGGGGGTTTGGGGCCAACGTCCTGACTTTC.

The chain combines TRBV7-2 with TRBJ2-4; 8 nucleotides line up with TRBD1. The CDR3 extends over 15 amino acids. The germline V gene has CDR1 SGHTA and CDR2 FQGNSA. The J segment lost 8 bases and the V segment lost 3 bases, leaving 9 bases of the junction unmatched. This CDR3 is CASSFMRGQGDIQYF. DNA of the CDR3: TGTGCCAGCAGCTTCATGCGTGGACAGGGTGACATTCAGTACTTC.

In this sample, this clone turned up a few times. The rearrangement joins TRBV6-5 to TRBJ1-6; D unclear. The ends were cut back, 5 bases at V and 4 bases at J, with 12 bases in the middle. This CDR3 region has 15 residues. CDR1 MNHEY and CDR2 SVGAGI come from the germline V gene. CDR3 loop: CASSPSREYNSPLHF. CDR3 DNA sequence: TGTGCCAGCAGTCCGAGTCGGGAGTATAATTCACCCCTCCACTTT.

This clone has more than one count but fewer than ten. A read error may produce the germline difference seen at one junction end. The gene calls are TRBV7-7 and TRBJ1-1, with D unresolved. The length of the CDR3 is 13 residues. CDR1 and CDR2 (germline): SSHAT, FNYEAQ (reference sequence). Here the CDR3 reads CASSKQQYTEAFF. The CDR3 DNA sequence: TGTGCTAGCAGTAAACAGCAATACACTGAAGCTTTCTTT. The full variable domain, its missing parts supplied by reference TRBV7-7 and TRBJ1-1, is GAGVSQSPRYKVTKRGQDVTLRCDPISSHATLYWYQQALGQGPEFLTYFNYEAQPDKSGLPSDRFSAERPEGSISTLTIQRTEQRDSAMYRCASSKQQYTEAFFGQGTRLTVV.

V gene TRBV11-2 combines with J gene TRBJ1-4; 10 bases are a match to TRBD1. Trimming took 5 bases from V and 7 from J; bases not matched to a gene: 7. This CDR3 is 15 amino acids long. The germline gives CDR1 SGHAT, CDR2 FQNNGV. The CDR3 protein is CASSRPGQGSEKLFF. CDR3 coding DNA: TGTGCCAGCAGCCGACCGGGACAGGGGAGTGAAAAACTGTTTTTT.

V usage is TRBV7-3 and J usage is TRBJ2-1, with TRBD2 as a possible D gene (6 bases). Germline CDR1 SGHTA, CDR2 FQGTGA. The CDR3 totals 15 residues. V dropped 2 bases and J dropped 5 bases, with 13 bases sitting between them. The CDR3 loop is CASSLGLAKDNEQFF. The DNA of the CDR3 is TGTGCCAGCAGCTTAGGGCTAGCGAAAGACAATGAGCAGTTCTTC.

The genes are TRBV19 and TRBJ1-1, with D possibly being TRBD1 (6 bases). CDR3 length: 15 amino acids. The germline gives CDR1 LNHDA, CDR2 SQIVND (reference sequence). Trimming took 8 bases from V and 5 from J, leaving 21 bases between them. This CDR3 reads CASFPSQGQRTEAFF. CDR3 DNA sequence: TGTGCCAGTTTCCCTTCCCAGGGGCAGAGGACTGAAGCTTTCTTT.

This rearrangement joins TRBV7-3 to TRBJ2-2, with 10 nucleotides matching TRBD2. Trimming removed 5 bases from V and 0 bases from J; junction bases left unmatched: 15. The germline CDR1 and CDR2 sequences are SGHTA and FQGTGA. The CDR3 is made up of 20 amino acids. CDR3 sequence (DNA): TGTGCCAGCAGCACCCGGGGGGCTAGCGGGGGAGGAGCGAACACCGGGGAGCTGTTTTTT. This translates into CASSTRGASGGGANTGELFF.

J is TRBJ1-6 and V is TRBV18; no reliable D call. Trimming shortened V by 6 bases and J by 8 bases, and 11 bases separated the two germline ends. Germline CDR1 is KGHSH and CDR2 is LQKENI. The CDR3 has 13 amino acids. The CDR3 coding sequence is TGTGCCAGCTCCACCGTGCGAGATTCACCCCTCCACTTT. It codes for CASSTVRDSPLHF.

This chain links TRBV18 with TRBJ1-4; 10 positions match TRBD1. Per the germline V gene, CDR1 is KGHSH and CDR2 is LQKENI. J was trimmed by 8 bases and V by 5 bases; bases with no gene match: 8. The CDR3 runs to 15 residues. The CDR3 nucleotides are TGTGCCAGCTCATCTACCCAGGGACAGGGGGAAAAACTGTTTTTT. Amino acid sequence: CASSSTQGQGEKLFF.

The chain is built from TRBV12-5 and TRBJ2-3; 11 bases match TRBD2. With 2 bases clipped from V and 0 bases from J, the junction kept 16 bases outside the gene matches. CDR1 and CDR2 (germline): LGHNT, FRNRAP. The CDR3 is 21 amino acids. This CDR3 is CASGLIIAGGSFFTSTDTQYF. The CDR3 DNA sequence: TGTGCTAGTGGTTTGATCATAGCGGGGGGGTCATTTTTTACTAGCACAGATACGCAGTATTTT.

This clone has a single count. The chain uses TRBV9 and TRBJ2-1; TRBD2 aligns across 7 bases. With V trimmed by 4 bases and J by 1 base, 5 bases remained unmatched. Germline lookup yields CDR1 SGDLS and CDR2 YYNGEE. This CDR3 has 15 residues. The CDR3 protein is CASSFSAGSYNEQFF. The CDR3 coding sequence is TGTGCCAGCAGCTTTTCAGCGGGGTCCTACAATGAGCAGTTCTTC.

This chain links TRBV11-3 with TRBJ1-6, with D tentatively TRBD1 (6 bases). Trimming stripped 6 bases from V and 8 bases from J, with 14 bases between. The CDR3 has 14 amino acids. Germline V CDR1 and CDR2: SGHNT, YENEEA. The CDR3 bases are TGTGCCAGCAGGGGACAAGGGCGATATTCACCCCTCCACTTT. Protein sequence: CASRGQGRYSPLHF.

This chain connects TRBV5-1 to TRBJ1-2; 7 bases agree with TRBD1. Per germline, CDR1 SGHRS and CDR2 YFSETQ. The length of the CDR3 is 18 residues. The J segment lost 0 bases and the V segment lost 1 base, leaving 12 bases of the junction unmatched. The chain's CDR3 is CASSLTETGRPPNYGYTF. For the CDR3, the DNA is TGCGCCAGCAGCTTGACCGAGACAGGGAGGCCACCTAACTATGGCTACACCTTC. Full variable domain (remainder filled in from reference TRBV5-1 and TRBJ1-2): KAGVTQTPRYLIKTRGQQVTLSCSPISGHRSVSWYQQTPGQGLQFLFEYFSETQRNKGNFPGRFSGRQFSNSRSEMNVSTLELGDSALYLCASSLTETGRPPNYGYTFGSGTRLTVV.

The J gene is TRBJ1-2, the V gene TRBV18; D might be TRBD1 (5 bases). Germline lookup yields CDR1 KGHSH and CDR2 LQKENI. Trimming left V 2 bases short and J 8 bases short, with 15 bases between. The CDR3 length is 14 residues. The CDR3, as DNA: TGTGCCAGCTCACCAACAGCGACCTCAGGGGGCTACACCTTC. Protein product: CASSPTATSGGYTF.

The gene calls are TRBV7-9 and TRBJ1-4, with 12 bases identical to TRBD1. The V gene's germline CDR1 is SEHNR and CDR2 FQNEAQ (reference sequence). Unmatched junction bases numbered 9, after V lost 5 bases and J lost 8 bases. CDR3 size: 16 residues. The CDR3, as DNA: TGTGCCAGCAGCCCTATCAGGGACAGGGGGCGCGAAAAACTGTTTTTT. Translating gives CASSPIRDRGREKLFF.

This clone has ten or more counts. CDR3 region: CASSLPLGGPLHF. The CDR3 DNA follows: TGTGCCAGCTCACTACCACTCGGGGGACCCCTCCACTTT. The gene calls are TRBV18 and TRBJ1-6; maybe TRBD1 (5 bases). Trimming removed 4 bases from V and 12 bases from J, with 13 bases in between. This CDR3 contains 13 residues. Germline V CDR1 and CDR2: KGHSH, LQKENI.

This sequence joins TRBV7-2 and TRBJ2-7; 8 bases are a match to TRBD2. V lost 5 bases to trimming and J lost 6 bases; unmatched junction nucleotides: 9. The length of the CDR3 is 14 residues. Germline-derived CDR1 and CDR2 are SGHTA and FQGNSA. CDR3 protein: CASSPGLGELEQYF. The CDR3 DNA is TGTGCCAGCAGCCCGGGACTAGGTGAACTCGAGCAGTACTTC.